The 11 T cell receptor beta chains given below trace back to one sample, sequenced in a study of blood T cell repertoires in COVID-19. The repertoire was sequenced with immunoSEQ multiplex PCR; TCRdb's copy has only in-frame clones and lacks some. The sample has roughly 97,000 clones; 70% to 90% are singletons. Sequenced sample: peripheral blood. Source of these receptors: a human donor in a cohort sampled during active COVID-19.

The V and J genes are TRBV28 and TRBJ1-5, with D perhaps TRBD1 (6 bases). V lost 6 bases and J 4 bases, leaving 13 bases between the germline ends. Per the germline V gene, CDR1 is MDHEN and CDR2 is SYDVKM. The CDR3 length is 14 residues. This CDR3 reads CASRPTGLNQPQHF. In nucleotides, the CDR3 is TGTGCCAGCAGACCTACAGGGCTAAATCAGCCCCAGCATTTT.

V is TRBV28 and J is TRBJ1-2; TRBD1 might be the D (6 bases). The CDR3 sequence is 13 residues long. Trimming shortened V by 3 bases and J by 14 bases, and 19 bases separated the two germline ends. The germline V gene has CDR1 MDHEN and CDR2 SYDVKM. The CDR3 DNA reads as TGTGCCAGCAGTTTCGGGGGGCAGGGGCTCCGGACCTTC. Residues: CASSFGGQGLRTF.

The chain links TRBV12-3 or TRBV12-4 to TRBJ2-3, with D unclear. Trimming stripped 6 bases from V and 4 bases from J, with 5 bases between. The CDR3 totals 11 residues. The CDR3 sequence is CASSTADTQYF. CDR3 in DNA: TGTGCCAGCAGCACTGCAGATACGCAGTATTTT.

This chain joins TRBV3-1 (or the pseudogene TRBV3-2) and TRBJ2-7; 14 nucleotides agree with TRBD2. Trimming took 6 bases from V and 6 from J; bases not matched to a gene: 7. CDR3 length equals 15 residues. Per germline, CDR1 LGHDT and CDR2 YNNKEL (reference sequence). In DNA form, the CDR3 reads TGTGCCAGCAGGGGGACTAGCGGGAGTACGGGCGAGCAGTACTTC. Translating gives CASRGTSGSTGEQYF.

This clone has only one observation. V gene TRBV28 combines with J gene TRBJ2-5, with 12 bases lining up with TRBD2. V shed 4 bases, J shed 4 bases, and the junction held 16 bases outside the gene matches. This CDR3 is 19 amino acids long. The germline gives CDR1 MDHEN, CDR2 SYDVKM. This CDR3 reads CASSSRTSGASGARETQYF. CDR3 DNA sequence: TGTGCCAGCAGTTCCCGGACTAGCGGGGCGAGCGGGGCCAGAGAGACCCAGTACTTC. Using reference TRBV28 and TRBJ2-5 for the parts outside the CDR3, the full variable domain is DVKVTQSSRYLVKRTGEKVFLECVQDMDHENMFWYRQDPGLGLRLIYFSYDVKMKEKGDIPEGYSVSREKKERFSLILESASTNQTSMYLCASSSRTSGASGARETQYFGPGTRLLVL.

The chain employs TRBV27 and TRBJ2-2; 12 nucleotides agree with TRBD2. Unmatched junction bases numbered 8, after V lost 2 bases and J lost 4 bases. CDR3 length equals 18 residues. Germline V gives CDR1 MNHEY, CDR2 SMNVEV (reference sequence). The CDR3 region is CASSLAASGRAPTGELFF. CDR3 in DNA: TGTGCCAGCAGTTTAGCGGCTAGCGGGAGGGCGCCCACCGGGGAGCTGTTTTTT.

The chain has TRBV7-8 and TRBJ2-4, with a possible D match to TRBD2 (6 bases). The CDR3 extends over 12 amino acids. V shed 4 bases and J shed 6 bases, with 7 bases lying between them. Germline lookup yields CDR1 SGHVS and CDR2 FQNEAQ. The CDR3 loop is CASSYSGNIQYF. CDR3 nucleotide sequence: TGTGCCAGCAGCTATAGCGGAAACATTCAGTACTTC.

The chain has TRBV10-3 and TRBJ2-1; D possibly corresponds to TRBD1 (6 bases). V was shortened by 2 bases and J by 7 bases, with 15 bases between the two germline ends. Germline V gene sequence: CDR1 ENHRY, CDR2 SYGVKD. The CDR3 has 15 residues. CDR3 bases: TGTGCCATCAGTGAGAATAACAGGGAAAGGAATGAGCAGTTCTTC. It translates to CAISENNRERNEQFF.

This rearrangement joins TRBV28 to TRBJ2-5, with D maybe TRBD2 (8 bases). The V end lost 5 bases, the J end lost 5 bases, and 15 bases lay between the germline ends. This CDR3 has 14 amino acids. Germline lookup yields CDR1 MDHEN and CDR2 SYDVKM. CDR3 nucleotide sequence: TGTGCCAGCAGTACCACGGGAGGGGGCGAGACCCAGTACTTC. This encodes CASSTTGGGETQYF.

The chain has TRBV28 and TRBJ1-6, with 7 nucleotides matching TRBD1. Germline CDR1 MDHEN, CDR2 SYDVKM. The J segment lost 3 bases and the V segment lost 6 bases, leaving 8 bases of the junction unmatched. CDR3 length: 16 residues. The CDR3 loop is CASRSTRGIYNSPLHF. In DNA form, the CDR3 reads TGTGCCAGCAGGTCGACCAGGGGGATCTATAATTCACCCCTCCACTTT.

This sequence joins TRBV12-3 or TRBV12-4 and TRBJ2-7; 7 bases align to TRBD1. This CDR3 has 12 amino acids. The ends lost 6 bases at V and 4 bases at J; junction bases unmatched: 3. The chain's CDR3 is CASRGDRYEQYF. CDR3 in DNA: TGTGCCAGCAGAGGGGACAGATACGAGCAGTACTTC.